These 10 T cell receptor beta chains share one sample of origin, sequenced in a study of blood T cell repertoires in COVID-19. Using immunoSEQ multiplex PCR, the repertoire was profiled, and TCRdb retains in-frame clones only, with some absent. Found here are roughly 700,000 clones, 70% to 90% of them singletons; the top ten hold roughly 0.25%. The sequencing input was peripheral blood. These receptors were obtained from a young woman with acute or convalescent COVID-19.

This clone showed up just once. The chain uses TRBV3-1 (or the pseudogene TRBV3-2) and TRBJ2-6; D possibly corresponds to TRBD1 (6 bases). Germline V gene lookup returns CDR1 LGHDT and CDR2 YNNKEL (reference sequence). The CDR3 contains 18 residues. The germline V and J ends were trimmed by 5 bases and 0 bases, with 17 bases remaining between them. CDR3 coding DNA: TGTGCCAGCAGCGTCCACCAGGGGTCCCTCTCTGGGGCCAACGTCCTGACTTTC. Amino acids: CASSVHQGSLSGANVLTF.

The V gene is TRBV4-3, the J gene TRBJ2-1, with 15 bases matching TRBD2. The germline V gene has CDR1 LGHNA and CDR2 YSLEER. V lost 4 bases and J lost 1; bases outside the gene matches: 8. CDR3 length equals 19 residues. The CDR3 reads CASSPGLAGGFWSYNEQFF. The CDR3 nucleotides are TGCGCCAGCAGCCCGGGACTAGCGGGGGGTTTTTGGTCCTACAATGAGCAGTTCTTC.

CDR3 amino acids: CASRPRDGYTF. The CDR3 DNA reads as TGTGCCAGCAGACCCAGGGATGGCTACACCTTC. J is TRBJ1-2 and V is TRBV2; TRBD1 is a possible D gene (5 bases). Germline V CDR1 and CDR2: SNHLY, FYNNEI. V shed 6 bases and J shed 6 bases, with 8 bases lying between them. This CDR3 is 11 amino acids long. The variable domain in full, completed from reference TRBV2 and TRBJ1-2, reads EPEVTQTPSHQVTQMGQEVILRCVPISNHLYFYWYRQILGQKVEFLVSFYNNEISEKSEIFDDQFSVERPDGSNFTLKIRSTKLEDSAMYFCASRPRDGYTFGSGTRLTVV.

The rearrangement uses TRBV6-2 or TRBV6-3 and TRBJ1-1; 9 nucleotides match TRBD1. After removal of 5 bases from V and 2 bases from J, the junction contained 6 bases not matched to a gene. The CDR3 totals 15 residues. In germline, CDR1 is MNHEY, CDR2 SVGEGT. CDR3 in amino acids: CASSGHRGLNTEAFF. The CDR3 region has the DNA TGTGCCAGCAGTGGGCACAGGGGGCTTAACACTGAAGCTTTCTTT.

This clone was counted between two and nine times. This sequence joins TRBV6-4 and TRBJ2-2; 7 bases match TRBD1. Germline trimming cut 5 bases from V and 2 bases from J; bases unmatched to any gene: 8. The CDR3 has 16 residues. Germline CDR1 is MRHNA and CDR2 is SNTAGT. CDR3: CASSPWSGGNTGELFF. CDR3 nucleotides: TGTGCCAGCAGTCCCTGGTCAGGGGGAAACACCGGGGAGCTGTTTTTT.

V and J are TRBV3-1 (or the pseudogene TRBV3-2) and TRBJ2-1, with D tentatively TRBD1 (5 bases). The CDR3 contains 14 residues. V was cut by 1 base and J by 4 bases, with 8 bases left in between. The germline gives CDR1 LGHDT, CDR2 YNNKEL (reference sequence). DNA for the CDR3: TGTGCCAGCAGCCAAGCTGGGGCGTACAATGAGCAGTTCTTC. Residues: CASSQAGAYNEQFF.

V and J are TRBV28 and TRBJ1-1; a weak D match, TRBD1 (5 bases). This CDR3 is 15 amino acids long. V was trimmed by 3 bases and J by 8 bases, leaving 19 bases between them. The V gene's germline CDR1 is MDHEN and CDR2 SYDVKM. The CDR3 DNA reads TGTGCCAGCAGTTTGGCTGGTTCAGGGCCACCGGAAGCTTTCTTT. Protein sequence: CASSLAGSGPPEAFF. Combining the CDR3 with reference TRBV28 and TRBJ1-1 gives the whole variable domain DVKVTQSSRYLVKRTGEKVFLECVQDMDHENMFWYRQDPGLGLRLIYFSYDVKMKEKGDIPEGYSVSREKKERFSLILESASTNQTSMYLCASSLAGSGPPEAFFGQGTRLTVV.

J is TRBJ1-2 and V is TRBV6-5; 7 bases are a match to TRBD1. The CDR3 contains 13 residues. V was pared by 6 bases and J by 3 bases, with 4 bases of the junction left unmatched. Germline lookup yields CDR1 MNHEY and CDR2 SVGAGI. This CDR3 reads CASSRGQDYGYTF. The CDR3 nucleotides are TGTGCCAGCAGCCGCGGACAGGACTATGGCTACACCTTC.

The chain recombines TRBV7-2 with TRBJ2-1, with a weak D call TRBD2 (5 bases). V lost 6 bases and J lost 0, with 18 bases in between. CDR3 length equals 17 residues. CDR1 and CDR2 from the germline V gene are SGHTA and FQGNSA. The CDR3 loop is CASRTRLIQTSYNEQFF. The CDR3 DNA is TGTGCCAGCAGAACTAGATTAATACAGACCTCCTACAATGAGCAGTTCTTC.

This clone has just one count. The J gene is TRBJ1-2, the V gene TRBV6-1; 8 bases line up with TRBD1. Trimming took 0 bases from V and 6 from J; bases not matched to a gene: 9. Germline V gene data show CDR1 as MNHNS and CDR2 as SASEGT. This CDR3 spans 16 amino acids. The CDR3 here is CASSEATDRVSHGYTF. In DNA, the CDR3 is TGTGCCAGCAGTGAAGCGACGGACAGGGTTTCCCATGGCTACACCTTC.